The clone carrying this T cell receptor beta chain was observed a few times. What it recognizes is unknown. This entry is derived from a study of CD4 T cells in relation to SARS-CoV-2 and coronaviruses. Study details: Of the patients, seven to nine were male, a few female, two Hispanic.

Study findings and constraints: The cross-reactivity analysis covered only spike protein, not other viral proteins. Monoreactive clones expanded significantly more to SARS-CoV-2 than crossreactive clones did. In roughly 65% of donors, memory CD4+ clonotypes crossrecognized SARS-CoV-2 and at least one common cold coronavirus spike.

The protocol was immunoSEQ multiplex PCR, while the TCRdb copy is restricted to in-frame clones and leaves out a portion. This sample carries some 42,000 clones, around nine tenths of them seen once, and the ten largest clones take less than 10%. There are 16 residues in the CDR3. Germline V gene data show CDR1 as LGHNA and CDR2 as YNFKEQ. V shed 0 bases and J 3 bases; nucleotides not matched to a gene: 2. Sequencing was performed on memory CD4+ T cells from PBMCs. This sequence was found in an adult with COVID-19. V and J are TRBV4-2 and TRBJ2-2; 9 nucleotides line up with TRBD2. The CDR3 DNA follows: TGTGCCAGCAGCCAAGAGACTAGCGGTTACACCGGGGAGCTGTTTTTT. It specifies CASSQETSGYTGELFF.